This T cell receptor (beta chain) was captured by sequencing in a study of response to subunit inactivated influenza vaccine listed by TCRdb under 2018. In the study overall: The study used deep quantitative T cell receptor repertoire profiling to track responses to a trivalent subunit inactivated influenza vaccine.

A remark on this clonotype: Its recognized antigen is unknown. No much larger clone is present one base from it, and per-base qualities are unavailable.

The library relied on RT-PCR. Instrument used: Illumina HiSeq 2500. TCRdb reworked the public reads: Q25 trimming with fastp, MiXCR clone assembly, productive beta chains retained. Duplicate CDR3 protein sequences are folded into a single record with the most common DNA and genes. The sample table holds about 780,000 distinct CDR3 sequences, of which roughly 18% were seen once. The ten biggest clones cover about a tenth of the sample. Trimming removed 3 bases from V and 1 base from J, leaving 6 bases between the germline ends. CDR1 and CDR2 are drawn from the germline V gene: ENHRY, SYGVKD. Spanning cysteine to phenylalanine, the CDR3 consists of 13 amino acids. CDR3 DNA is the only sequence kept; it has 39 bases, read in frame from the first base. Broad study findings and their caveats: It was suggested by the authors that each seasonal influenza vaccination may recruit only a limited number of new T cells.

The rearrangement combines TRBV10-3 with TRBJ2-5; the D gene cannot be named for sure. This TCR came from a man in his forties or fifties who received an inactivated influenza vaccine. Donor details come from another sample of the same person, matched by shared clones. The sample was PBMCs from blood, taken around 5 days after vaccination. The CDR3 loop reads CAISDRAQETQYF. In nucleotide form, the sequence is TGTGCCATCAGTGATCGGGCCCAAGAGACCCAGTACTTC.